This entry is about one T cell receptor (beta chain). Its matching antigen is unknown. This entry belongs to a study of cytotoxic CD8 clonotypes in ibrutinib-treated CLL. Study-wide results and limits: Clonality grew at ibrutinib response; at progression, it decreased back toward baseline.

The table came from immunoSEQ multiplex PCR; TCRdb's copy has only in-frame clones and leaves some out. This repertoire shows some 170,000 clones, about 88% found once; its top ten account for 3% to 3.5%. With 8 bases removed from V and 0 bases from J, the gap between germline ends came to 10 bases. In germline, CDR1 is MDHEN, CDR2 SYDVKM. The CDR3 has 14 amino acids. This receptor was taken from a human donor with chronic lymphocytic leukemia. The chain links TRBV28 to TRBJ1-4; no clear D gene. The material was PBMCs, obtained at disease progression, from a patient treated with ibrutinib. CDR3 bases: TGTGCCAGCCAGTCGCCCGCAACTAATGAAAAACTGTTTTTT. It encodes CASQSPATNEKLFF.